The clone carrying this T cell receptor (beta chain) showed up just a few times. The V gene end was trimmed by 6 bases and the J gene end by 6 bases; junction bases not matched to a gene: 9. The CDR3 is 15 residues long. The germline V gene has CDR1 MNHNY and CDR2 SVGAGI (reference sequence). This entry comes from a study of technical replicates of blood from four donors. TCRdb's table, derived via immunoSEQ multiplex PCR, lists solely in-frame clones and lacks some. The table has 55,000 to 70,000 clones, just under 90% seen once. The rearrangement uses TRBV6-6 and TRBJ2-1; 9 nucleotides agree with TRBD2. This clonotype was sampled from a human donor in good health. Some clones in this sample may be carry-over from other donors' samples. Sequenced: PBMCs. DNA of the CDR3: TGTGCCAGCAGCCCGACCGGGACTAGCCGCAATGAGCAGTTCTTC. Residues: CASSPTGTSRNEQFF.